The present TCR beta chain was sequenced within a study of blood T cell repertoires in COVID-19. The germline CDR1 and CDR2 sequences are SNHLY and FYNNEI. This CDR3 is 14 amino acids long. V trimming: 5 bases; J trimming: 4 bases; junction bases outside the gene matches: 6. The assay was immunoSEQ multiplex PCR, and TCRdb's table has in-frame clones only and misses some. The sample lists under 400,000 clones; roughly 90% were seen once. The sequenced material came from peripheral blood. This chain uses TRBV2 with TRBJ2-5; 8 bases align to TRBD1. This TCR was sampled from a woman aged 30 to 39 with COVID-19, enrolled during active disease. The CDR3 sequence: CASSPGQGGETQYF. The CDR3 DNA is TGTGCCAGCAGTCCCGGACAGGGTGGAGAGACCCAGTACTTC.